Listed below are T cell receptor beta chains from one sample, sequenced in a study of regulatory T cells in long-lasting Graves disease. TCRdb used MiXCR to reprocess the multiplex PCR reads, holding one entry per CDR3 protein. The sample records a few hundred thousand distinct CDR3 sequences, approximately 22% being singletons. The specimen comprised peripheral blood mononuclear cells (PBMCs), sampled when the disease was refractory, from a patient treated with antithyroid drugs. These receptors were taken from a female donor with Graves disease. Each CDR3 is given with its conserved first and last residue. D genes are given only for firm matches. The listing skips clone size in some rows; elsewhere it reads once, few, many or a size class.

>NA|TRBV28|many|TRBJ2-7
TGTGCCAGCGGACTGAGCGGAAGCTACGAGCAGTACTTC
CASGLSGSYEQYF
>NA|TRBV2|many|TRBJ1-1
TGTGCCAGCAGTGAAGAGTTGGTTACTGAAGCTTTCTTT
CASSEELVTEAFF
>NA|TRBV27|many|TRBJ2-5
TGTGCCAGCAGTTTTGGGCTGCGAGAGACCCAGTACTTC
CASSFGLRETQYF
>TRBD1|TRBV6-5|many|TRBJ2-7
TGTGCCAGCAGTTGGACAGGGCTACCCTCCTACGAGCAGTACTTC
CASSWTGLPSYEQYF
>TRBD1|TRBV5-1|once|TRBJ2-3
TGCGCCAGCAGCTTGGTAGGGACAGCTAGCACAGATACGCAGTATTTT
CASSLVGTASTDTQYF
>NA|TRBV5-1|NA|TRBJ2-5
TGCGCCAGCAGCTCTGACAGGATAACACAAGAGACCCAGTACTTC
CASSSDRITQETQYF
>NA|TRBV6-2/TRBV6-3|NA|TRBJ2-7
TGTGCCAGCAGTTCCAACTGGGGCCTTTTATACGAGCAGTACTTC
CASSSNWGLLYEQYF
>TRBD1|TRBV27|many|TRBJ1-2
TGTGCCAGCAGCCCCGAGGGACAGGGTCGACTCCGTCCAGATTGGGGATATGGCTACACCTTC
CASSPEGQGRLRPDWGYGYTF
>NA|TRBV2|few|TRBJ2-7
TGTGCCAGCAGTGAAGCGCGGGCCTACGAGCAGTACTTC
CASSEARAYEQYF
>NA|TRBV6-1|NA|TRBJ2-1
TGTGCCAGCACCCCCGGGGGCAGCCGCCTCTCCTACAATGAGCAGTTCTTC
CASTPGGSRLSYNEQFF
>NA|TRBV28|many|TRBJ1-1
TGTGCCAGCAGTTTGGTGTCAGTTTTGGAAACTTCTGAAGCTTTCTTT
CASSLVSVLETSEAFF
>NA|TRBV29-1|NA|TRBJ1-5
TGCAGCGTTGCTCTCAGGGATAGCAATCAGCCCCAGCATTTT
CSVALRDSNQPQHF
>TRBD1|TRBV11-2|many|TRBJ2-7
TGTGCCAGCAGCGCTACCGACAGGGGCCGATCCTACGAGCAGTACTTC
CASSATDRGRSYEQYF
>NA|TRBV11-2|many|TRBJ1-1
TGTGCCAGCAGCTTCTGGACAAAGGAGAAGGACACTGAAGCTTTCTTT
CASSFWTKEKDTEAFF
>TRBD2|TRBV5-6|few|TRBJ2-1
TGTGCCAGCAGCTTGCGGATAACTAGCGGGAATTACAATGAGCAGTTCTTC
CASSLRITSGNYNEQFF
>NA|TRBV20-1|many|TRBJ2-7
TGCAGTGCTAGACCTAATGGCAGGGGATGGGGGGAGCAGTACTTC
CSARPNGRGWGEQYF
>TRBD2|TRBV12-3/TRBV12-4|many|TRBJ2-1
TGTGCCAGCAGCTCACCTCGACTAGCCTCCTACAATGAGCAGTTCTTC
CASSSPRLASYNEQFF
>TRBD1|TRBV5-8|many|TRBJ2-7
TGTGCCAGCAGCGGGGGGGACAGGGTATACGAGCAGTACTTC
CASSGGDRVYEQYF
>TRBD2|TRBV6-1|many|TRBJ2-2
TGTGCCAGCAGTCCGTGGACGGGAGGACCCGGGGAGCTGTTTTTT
CASSPWTGGPGELFF
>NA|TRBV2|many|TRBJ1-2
TGTGCCAGCAGTGGAGAGGATGGCTACACCTTC
CASSGEDGYTF
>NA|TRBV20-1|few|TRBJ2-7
TGCAGTGCTAGTTCTCTGGTGGACGAGCAGTACTTC
CSASSLVDEQYF
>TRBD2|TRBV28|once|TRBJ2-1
TGTGCCAGCAGTCCTCTCCGCGGGAGTTGGGATGAGCAGTTCTTC
CASSPLRGSWDEQFF